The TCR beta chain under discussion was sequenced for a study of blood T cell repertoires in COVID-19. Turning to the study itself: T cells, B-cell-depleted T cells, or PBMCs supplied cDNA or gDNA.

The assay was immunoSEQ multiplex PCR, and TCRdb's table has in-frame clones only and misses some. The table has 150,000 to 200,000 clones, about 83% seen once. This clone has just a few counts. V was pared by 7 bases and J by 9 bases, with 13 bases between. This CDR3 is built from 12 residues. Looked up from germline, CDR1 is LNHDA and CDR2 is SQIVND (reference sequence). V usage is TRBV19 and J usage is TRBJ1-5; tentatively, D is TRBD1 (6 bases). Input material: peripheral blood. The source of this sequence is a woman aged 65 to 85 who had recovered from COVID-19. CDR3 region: CASTLGGGPQHF. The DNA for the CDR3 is TGTGCCAGTACCTTAGGGGGGGGGCCCCAGCATTTT.